These 20 T cell receptor beta chains share one sample of origin, sequenced in a study of T-cell reconstitution after alpha-beta-depleted transplantation in children. Preparing the TCRbeta library involved the use of unique molecular identifiers. TCRdb reprocessed the PCR reads via MiXCR and lists one record per CDR3 protein. The data show about 230,000 distinct CDR3 sequences, with about 9.6% seen just once and over 4.5% held by the top ten. The input for sequencing was PBMCs from the stem cell graft donor, taken from the stem cell graft. These receptors came from a human donor who donated a stem cell graft to a child with SCID.

This clonotype occurred many times. This rearrangement joins TRBV11-2 to TRBJ2-4; tentatively, D is TRBD2 (6 bases). Germline V gene sequence: CDR1 SGHAT, CDR2 FQNNGV. Trimming cost V 4 bases and J 3 bases, with 10 bases left between them. The CDR3 has 14 residues. In nucleotides, the CDR3 is TGTGCCAGCAGCTCGCGGGGTGGCAAAAACATTCAGTACTTC. It encodes CASSSRGGKNIQYF.

This clonotype was counted ten times or more. The V gene is TRBV19, the J gene TRBJ2-7, with D possibly being TRBD1 or TRBD2 (8 bases each). The germline V gene encodes CDR1 LNHDA and CDR2 SQIVND (reference sequence). CDR3 length: 17 amino acids. With 6 bases removed from V and 5 bases from J, the gap between germline ends came to 26 bases. CDR3 coding DNA: TGTGCCAGTAGCTTCCTCCGGGAGGGCAGGGGGCATAACGAGCAGTACTTC. Protein: CASSFLREGRGHNEQYF.

The table lists this clonotype with many counts. The chain employs TRBV5-1 and TRBJ1-6; TRBD1 is a possible D gene (5 bases). The ends were cut back, 3 bases at V and 10 bases at J, with 17 bases in the middle. CDR3 length equals 15 residues. Germline assignment: CDR1 SGHRS and CDR2 YFSETQ. The CDR3 bases are TGCGCCAGCAGCTCGGACACGGGATCAGGATCACCCCTCCACTTT. Translated: CASSSDTGSGSPLHF.

This clonotype was seen many times. The chain links TRBV6-1 to TRBJ2-3, with 14 bases aligning to TRBD2. The V gene's germline CDR1 is MNHNS and CDR2 SASEGT. This CDR3 is built from 16 residues. V gave up 7 bases and J gave up 14 bases; unmatched junction bases: 17. The chain's CDR3 is CASTSLARTSGGTRYF. Written as DNA, the CDR3 is TGTGCCAGCACCTCTCTAGCCCGGACTAGCGGGGGGACGAGGTATTTT.

This clonotype was observed many times. The chain links TRBV5-1 to TRBJ2-1; 8 bases align to TRBD1. CDR3 length: 16 residues. With V trimmed by 4 bases and J by 4 bases, 10 bases remained unmatched. From germline, CDR1 is SGHRS and CDR2 YFSETQ. CDR3 loop: CASSLVGTGLYNEQFF. Here the CDR3 DNA reads TGCGCCAGCAGCCTAGTAGGGACAGGCTTATACAATGAGCAGTTCTTC.

Many counts were recorded for this clonotype. The chain combines TRBV7-8 with TRBJ2-5; D might be TRBD1 or TRBD2, each matching 5 bases. Germline loops: CDR1 SGHVS, CDR2 FQNEAQ. The CDR3 contains 16 residues. The V gene lost 6 bases and the J gene lost 4 bases, with 21 bases spanning the gap. This CDR3 reads CASRPSRWGLPETQYF. CDR3 in DNA: TGTGCCAGCAGACCTAGCAGGTGGGGCCTACCAGAGACCCAGTACTTC.

Many counts were recorded for this clonotype. The chain uses TRBV28 and TRBJ1-5; 8 bases fit TRBD1. J was trimmed by 4 bases and V by 6 bases; bases with no gene match: 11. CDR1 is MDHEN and CDR2 is SYDVKM in the germline V gene. The CDR3 contains 16 residues. CDR3 residues: CASSPPGQGRNQPQHF. CDR3 coding DNA: TGTGCCAGCAGCCCGCCCGGACAGGGACGGAATCAGCCCCAGCATTTT.

A remark on this clonotype: This may arise from a read error, as a much more abundant clone is one base away. The chain links TRBV6-1 to TRBJ2-7; D gene unclear. Germline loops: CDR1 MNHNS, CDR2 SASEGT. V gave up 5 bases and J gave up 3 bases, with 14 bases separating them. There are 14 residues in the CDR3. CDR3 residues: CASSRYRKHYEQYF. The CDR3 nucleotides read TGTGCCAGCAGTCGATATCGAAAGCACTACGAGCAGTACTTC.

This clonotype was seen at least ten times. V gene TRBV20-1 combines with J gene TRBJ2-2, with TRBD1 as a possible D gene (6 bases). Trimming removed 3 bases at V and 2 bases at J, with 13 bases between. CDR3 length: 15 residues. In germline, CDR1 is DFQATT, CDR2 SNEGSKA (reference sequence). The CDR3, as DNA: TGCAGTGCTAGGAACCGGGACACCAACACCGGGGAGCTGTTTTTT. Translating gives CSARNRDTNTGELFF.

This clonotype has ten or more counts. The genes are TRBV3-1 and TRBJ1-4; D is possibly TRBD1 (5 bases). CDR1 and CDR2 (germline): LGHDT, YNNKEL (reference sequence). V was pared by 1 base and J by 9 bases, with 9 bases between. This CDR3 spans 13 amino acids. CDR3 DNA sequence: TGTGCCAGCAGCCAAGTGGAGGGGAAAAAACTGTTTTTT. Translation gives CASSQVEGKKLFF.

This clonotype was found many times. The V call is TRBV12-3 or TRBV12-4, the J call TRBJ2-5, with a weak D call TRBD1 (5 bases). The CDR3 runs 14 residues. V was cut by 3 bases and J by 2 bases, with 10 bases left in between. CDR3 sequence: CASSFWQGQETQYF. The CDR3, as DNA: TGTGCCAGCAGTTTCTGGCAGGGTCAAGAGACCCAGTACTTC.

This clonotype showed up many times. This rearrangement joins TRBV5-1 to TRBJ2-2; 9 bases are shared with TRBD1. Germline V gives CDR1 SGHRS, CDR2 YFSETQ. The V segment lost 6 bases and the J segment 5 bases; nucleotides outside the gene matches: 8. The CDR3 loop spans 15 amino acids. The CDR3 coding sequence is TGCGCCAGCAACGACAGGGGGGCCAGAACCGGGGAGCTGTTTTTT. This translates into CASNDRGARTGELFF.

The sample holds many counts of this clonotype. The chain carries TRBV14 and TRBJ2-3; perhaps TRBD1 as D (7 bases). The CDR3 length is 19 residues. V was pared by 2 bases and J by 0 bases, with 21 bases between. Germline assignment: CDR1 SGHDN and CDR2 FVKESK. CDR3 nucleotide sequence: TGTGCCAGCAGCCAAAGACAGGGTAATCTGGGACTTAGCACAGATACGCAGTATTTT. Translation gives CASSQRQGNLGLSTDTQYF. Filled out from reference TRBV14 and TRBJ2-3, the complete variable domain reads EAGVTQFPSHSVIEKGQTVTLRCDPISGHDNLYWYRRVMGKEIKFLLHFVKESKQDESGMPNNRFLAERTGGTYSTLKVQPAELEDSGVYFCASSQRQGNLGLSTDTQYFGPGTRLTVL.

There are many counts of this clonotype. The chain employs TRBV18 and TRBJ2-5, with TRBD2 matching over 11 bases. Germline CDR1 reads KGHSH; CDR2 reads LQKENI. This CDR3 has 17 amino acids. V lost 3 bases and J lost 7; bases outside the gene matches: 13. CDR3 in amino acids: CASSPAQLAGGSRTQYF. The DNA for the CDR3 is TGTGCCAGCTCACCCGCTCAGTTAGCGGGGGGGAGCAGGACCCAGTACTTC.

The chain recombines TRBV5-1 with TRBJ1-1; a weak D match, TRBD1 (6 bases). The CDR3 consists of 14 residues. Trimming cost V 3 bases and J 6 bases, with 15 bases left between them. Germline CDR1 reads SGHRS; CDR2 reads YFSETQ. CDR3 protein: CASSSGGRGAEAFF. The CDR3 DNA reads as TGCGCCAGCAGCTCGGGGGGCCGGGGAGCTGAAGCTTTCTTT.

Comments on this clonotype: A read error is possible here, since a much larger clone lies one base away. The chain links TRBV11-2 to TRBJ2-5; 10 bases fit TRBD2. CDR3 length equals 17 residues. Germline V gene data show CDR1 as SGHAT and CDR2 as FQNNGV. J was trimmed by 4 bases and V by 5 bases; bases with no gene match: 13. The CDR3 DNA reads as TGTGCCAGCAGCCCTCAGGGGACTAGCGAGGGGGCAGAGACCCAGTACTTC. Translating gives CASSPQGTSEGAETQYF.

This clonotype was observed a single time. A read error may explain this, as a much larger clone is one base away. V gene TRBV7-2 combines with J gene TRBJ2-3; perhaps TRBD1 as D (6 bases). The J call could be wrong; TRBJ1-5 is a better fit for the DNA end. CDR1 and CDR2 (germline): SGHTA, FQGNSA. CDR3 size: 16 residues. The CDR3 DNA reads TGTGCCAGCAGCTTACTAGCGGGGGGGGGCACAGATACGCAGCATTTT. It translates to CASSLLAGGGTDTQHF.

This clonotype was detected a few times. The chain uses TRBV7-9 and TRBJ2-2, with a weak D call TRBD1 (5 bases). CDR1 SEHNR and CDR2 FQNEAQ come from the germline V gene (reference sequence). V lost 6 bases and J lost 2, with 16 bases in between. This CDR3 region has 16 residues. DNA for the CDR3: TGTGCCAGCAGGAGGCCTACAGGACCTAACACCGGGGAGCTGTTTTTT. This encodes CASRRPTGPNTGELFF.

This clonotype was detected ten times or more. This chain uses TRBV12-3 or TRBV12-4 with TRBJ1-2; 8 bases map to TRBD1. Trimming took 5 bases from V and 0 from J; bases not matched to a gene: 5. The CDR3 sequence is 15 residues long. The DNA of the CDR3 is TGTGCCAGCAGTCCGGGACAGGCAGCTAACTATGGCTACACCTTC. As protein: CASSPGQAANYGYTF.

This clonotype was seen many times. The V and J genes are TRBV5-6 and TRBJ2-5; D is ambiguous. Trimming left V 3 bases short and J 5 bases short, with 14 bases between. The germline V gene encodes CDR1 SGHDT and CDR2 YYEEEE. This CDR3 comprises 14 residues. DNA of the CDR3: TGTGCCAGCAGCTCCTATTTAACCGGGGAGACCCAGTACTTC. Translated: CASSSYLTGETQYF.